Below are 13 T cell receptor beta chains sequenced from a single sample in a study of blood T cell repertoires in COVID-19. The repertoire was sequenced with immunoSEQ multiplex PCR; TCRdb's copy has only in-frame clones and lacks some. The sample includes about 190,000 clones, roughly 86% seen only once; the top ten take 4.5% to 6.5%. Input material: PBMCs or T cells enriched from blood (not recorded which). These receptors all come from a man aged 35 to 55 with acute COVID-19.

The chain links TRBV7-9 to TRBJ2-1, with D perhaps TRBD2 (5 bases). The CDR3 runs to 14 residues. Germline lookup yields CDR1 SEHNR and CDR2 FQNEAQ (reference sequence). V was pared by 6 bases and J by 2 bases, with 11 bases between. In DNA form, the CDR3 reads TGTGCCAGCAGGACCACGGGAACCTACAATGAGCAGTTCTTC. Its translation: CASRTTGTYNEQFF.

This clone turned up a few times. V gene TRBV5-1 combines with J gene TRBJ2-3; D is uncertain. There are 14 residues in the CDR3. Per germline, CDR1 SGHRS and CDR2 YFSETQ. V was trimmed by 2 bases and J by 2 bases, leaving 9 bases between them. For the CDR3, the DNA is TGCGCCAGCAGCTTCTTGGGCGACACAGATACGCAGTATTTT. As protein: CASSFLGDTDTQYF.

The chain joins TRBV7-6 to TRBJ1-1; 7 nucleotides align to TRBD1. Germline lookup yields CDR1 SGHVS and CDR2 FNYEAQ. The trim removed 5 bases at V and 7 bases at J, leaving 13 bases unmatched. This CDR3 is 15 amino acids long. The CDR3 sequence is CASSEISRGTHEAFF. CDR3 sequence (DNA): TGTGCCAGCAGCGAAATCAGCAGGGGGACCCATGAAGCTTTCTTT. The full variable domain, in which reference TRBV7-6 and TRBJ1-1 provide the parts outside the CDR3, is GAGVSQSPRYKVTKRGQDVALRCDPISGHVSLYWYRQALGQGPEFLTYFNYEAQQDKSGLPNDRFSAERPEGSISTLTIQRTEQRDSAMYRCASSEISRGTHEAFFGQGTRLTVV.

This clone has just one count. The chain is built from TRBV19 and TRBJ1-2, with no clear D. Germline V gene data show CDR1 as LNHDA and CDR2 as SQIVND (reference sequence). V was clipped by 6 bases and J by 7 bases, with 18 bases between them. This CDR3 region has 14 residues. CDR3 amino acids: CASRTRQVGVGYTF. The CDR3 nucleotides read TGTGCCAGTAGGACCCGGCAGGTCGGGGTTGGCTACACCTTC.

The chain is built from TRBV20-1 and TRBJ2-1, with D perhaps assigned TRBD1 or TRBD2 (5 bases each). Trimming cost V 3 bases and J 9 bases, with 9 bases left between them. There are 11 residues in the CDR3. Germline lookup yields CDR1 DFQATT and CDR2 SNEGSKA (reference sequence). CDR3 DNA sequence: TGCAGTGCTAGTGAGGGGCTTGAGCAGTTCTTC. Protein: CSASEGLEQFF.

J is TRBJ2-7 and V is TRBV30, with D perhaps matching TRBD1 (6 bases). Trimming took off 2 bases at V and 4 bases at J, with 9 bases between the two ends. Germline V gene lookup returns CDR1 GTSNPN and CDR2 SVGIG (reference sequence). CDR3 length: 12 amino acids. The CDR3 coding sequence is TGTGCCTGGAGTCTACAGGGATACGAGCAGTACTTC. This codes for CAWSLQGYEQYF.

The chain links TRBV15 to TRBJ2-2; possible D gene TRBD2, 5 bases. Trimming took off 5 bases at V and 0 bases at J, with 19 bases between the two ends. The CDR3 spans 18 residues. CDR1 LNHNV and CDR2 YYDKDF come from the germline V gene (reference sequence). The CDR3 DNA reads TGTGCCACCAGCCAAGGGTCTCCTTTCGGGGCGAACACCGGGGAGCTGTTTTTT. It codes for CATSQGSPFGANTGELFF.

The CDR3 DNA is TGTGCCAGCAGCCAAGGGTGGCAGGGTAACTATGGCTACACCTTC. As protein: CASSQGWQGNYGYTF. This chain joins TRBV3-1 (or the pseudogene TRBV3-2) and TRBJ1-2; TRBD1 is a possible D gene (5 bases). Germline loops: CDR1 LGHDT, CDR2 YNNKEL (reference sequence). CDR3 size: 15 residues. V was pared by 1 base and J by 1 base, with 10 bases between.

V is TRBV5-1 and J is TRBJ1-1; the match to TRBD1 covers 7 bases. The CDR3 extends over 14 amino acids. J was trimmed by 0 bases and V by 6 bases; bases with no gene match: 5. In germline, CDR1 is SGHRS, CDR2 YFSETQ. CDR3 sequence: CASNQQGLNTEAFF. In DNA, the CDR3 is TGCGCCAGCAACCAACAGGGGTTGAACACTGAAGCTTTCTTT. The full variable domain, rest sourced from reference TRBV5-1 and TRBJ1-1, is KAGVTQTPRYLIKTRGQQVTLSCSPISGHRSVSWYQQTPGQGLQFLFEYFSETQRNKGNFPGRFSGRQFSNSRSEMNVSTLELGDSALYLCASNQQGLNTEAFFGQGTRLTVV.

This sequence joins TRBV7-2 and TRBJ1-5; D remains unclear. Trimming pared 1 base from V and 6 bases from J, leaving 13 bases between. This CDR3 region has 15 residues. The germline gives CDR1 SGHTA, CDR2 FQGNSA. CDR3 residues: CASSLVAGEGQPQHF. The CDR3 DNA follows: TGTGCCAGCAGCTTAGTCGCCGGGGAGGGTCAGCCCCAGCATTTT.

This chain links TRBV6-1 with TRBJ2-1, with D possibly TRBD2 on 7 matching bases. V was cut by 3 bases and J by 6 bases, with 12 bases left in between. Germline values: CDR1 MNHNS, CDR2 SASEGT. This CDR3 is built from 14 residues. The CDR3 is CASSEGASGNEQFF. The CDR3 coding sequence is TGTGCCAGCAGTGAGGGGGCTAGCGGCAATGAGCAGTTCTTC.

The gene calls are TRBV25-1 and TRBJ1-3, with D possibly matching TRBD1 (5 bases). This CDR3 comprises 15 residues. V was cut by 11 bases and J by 2 bases, with 19 bases left in between. Germline assignment: CDR1 MGHDK and CDR2 SYGVNS. CDR3 nucleotide sequence: TGTGCCCCGCAAAGTGGGGCCCTCCCTGGAAACACCATATATTTT. Translation gives CAPQSGALPGNTIYF.

The chain has TRBV6-6 and TRBJ2-5; TRBD1 is a possible D gene (6 bases). The length of the CDR3 is 13 residues. The ends were cut back, 7 bases at V and 5 bases at J, with 14 bases in the middle. Germline CDR1 MNHNY, CDR2 SVGAGI (reference sequence). The chain's CDR3 is CASNRGSKETQYF. CDR3 DNA sequence: TGTGCCAGCAATAGGGGGTCTAAGGAGACCCAGTACTTC.